Included here is one T cell receptor beta chain sequence, with context. The antigen it binds to is not known. Within one base of it there is no much larger clone, and no base qualities were kept. The CDR3 regions of human TCRbeta chains were subjected to immunosequencing. Per the source publication's procedure: Repertoire TCRs were checked for matches against a reference library of SARS-CoV-2-specific TCRs that had been generated using the MIRA antigen-specificity platform. Breadth meant the fraction of unique TCRs that were SARS-CoV-2-associated, whereas depth meant the fraction of total T cells that were SARS-CoV-2-associated. Using the MIRA data, every spike-specific TCR was mapped to the spike region that the TCR reacted to and assigned to either a CD4 or a CD8 class. Log10-transformed breadth and depth values were compared by one-way ANOVA with Sidak's multiple comparisons tests. Sourced from immuneACCESS, this table was stored by TCRdb with only in-frame sequences that have V and J called. A share of the clones is absent; for the studies checked, an unresolved V gene accounts for under half, and the remainder has no known explanation. The V and J calls and the clone size are those of that table, but D and trimming were determined from the DNA. This sample is represented by approximately 130,000 clones; about nine tenths of them were singletons. Over 8% of the sample lies in the top ten.

The data were obtained in a study of T cell responses to AZD1222 COVID-19 vaccine (dated by TCRdb to about 2021). Notes on the research overall: A total of 230 or so trial participants underwent TCR sequencing, of whom approximately 210 received two doses of AZD1222 and around 25 received two doses of the MenACWY control vaccine. Enrollment into the trials was organized by age into subgroups of 18-55, 56-69 and 70-plus years, and those subgroups contained roughly 140, 27 and 60 TCR-sequenced participants, respectively.

CDR1 LNHDA and CDR2 SQIVND are derived from the germline V gene (reference sequence). Counted from cysteine to phenylalanine, this CDR3 has 16 amino acids. Of the read, only the CDR3 DNA is kept; its 48 bases are in frame from base 1. V lost 3 bases and J lost 0 bases, and the count of bases not matched to a germline gene is 4. What the work shows at the level of the full study, not this receptor alone: Vaccine-associated CD4 TCRs spanned the whole spike protein, with dominant responses in regions 160-218 and 743-854. Because no day 14 peak-response samples were available, the repertoires could be characterized only after the peak T cell response. In the small 56-69-year group, the increase in depth fell short of significance, most likely because of low power. Most participants were white British and females outnumbered males, and the authors suggested that clonal diversity may have been underestimated. Reportedly, almost half of the unique spike-specific TCRs recognized epitopes lying outside the regions that are mutated in the B.1.351 and B.1.1.7 variants. Spike-specific TCR breadth and depth rose significantly after two AZD1222 doses compared with day 0 and with MenACWY recipients. Conclusions about previously exposed vaccinees are limited because only six or seven AZD1222 recipients were SARS-CoV-2 seropositive at baseline.

The sample's time point label is to be understood as: about 28 days (+/-7) after the second vaccine dose. AZD1222 recipients given second doses at about 4 weeks or at about 12 weeks were pooled, since spike-specific TCR depth and breadth were not found to differ between the two schedules. Vaccinee samples were obtained from the UK trials COV001 and COV002, which included a single-blind randomized controlled phase 2/3 trial of AZD1222 (ChAdOx1 nCoV-19) in healthy adults. Trial participant PBMC samples were collected at day 0 and day 28 after the second dose for TCRbeta chain sequencing. The specimen comprised peripheral blood, sampled 28 days after the second AZD1222 dose. The sequence was collected from an adult who received the AZD1222 COVID-19 vaccine. The V gene is TRBV19 and the J gene is TRBJ2-1, with 8 bases aligning to TRBD2. The bases read TGTGCCAGTAGTATTGGTGGGACTAGCTCCTACAATGAGCAGTTCTTC. This encodes CASSIGGTSSYNEQFF.